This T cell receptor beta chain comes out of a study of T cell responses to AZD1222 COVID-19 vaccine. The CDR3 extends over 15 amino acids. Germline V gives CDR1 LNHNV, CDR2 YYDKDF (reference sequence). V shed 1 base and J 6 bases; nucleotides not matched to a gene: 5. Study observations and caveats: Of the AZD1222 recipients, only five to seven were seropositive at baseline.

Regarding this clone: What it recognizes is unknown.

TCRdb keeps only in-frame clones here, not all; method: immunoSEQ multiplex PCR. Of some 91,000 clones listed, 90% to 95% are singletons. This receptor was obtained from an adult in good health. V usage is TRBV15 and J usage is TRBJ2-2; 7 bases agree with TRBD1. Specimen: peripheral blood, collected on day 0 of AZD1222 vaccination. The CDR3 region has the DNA TGTGCCACCAGCAGAGCGACAGGGTTGGCCGGGGAGCTGTTTTTT. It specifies CATSRATGLAGELFF.